The 17 T cell receptor beta chains reported below all come from one sample, sequenced in a study of shared clonotypes between healthy human individuals. TCRdb's table, derived via immunoSEQ multiplex PCR, lists solely in-frame clones and lacks some. This sample has 450,000 to 500,000 clones, with 70% to 85% found just once. The sample taken for sequencing was PBMCs. These TCRs come from a woman between 35 and 50 years old in good health. Some clones in this sample may be carry-over from other donors' samples.

The chain has TRBV6-5 and TRBJ1-1, with D possibly being TRBD1 (5 bases). Trimming cost V 6 bases and J 4 bases, with 15 bases left between them. Germline loops: CDR1 MNHEY, CDR2 SVGAGI. This CDR3 is built from 14 residues. In DNA, the CDR3 is TGTGCCAGCAGGACCAACAGGAGGGGCACTGAAGCTTTCTTT. The encoded protein is CASRTNRRGTEAFF.

This clone showed up just once. This rearrangement joins TRBV5-4 to TRBJ2-3; D is uncertain. Between the trimmed V and J ends, which lost 2 bases and 4 bases, there was a span of 11 bases. The CDR3 has 14 residues. Germline V gene sequence: CDR1 SGHNT, CDR2 YYREEE (reference sequence). This CDR3 reads CASSFVNEADTQYF. The CDR3, as DNA: TGTGCCAGCAGCTTTGTCAACGAGGCAGATACGCAGTATTTT.

In this sample, this clone turned up once. The chain recombines TRBV28 with TRBJ2-7; 7 nucleotides agree with TRBD2. V lost 4 bases, J lost 3 bases, and 9 bases stayed unmatched. Germline CDR1 reads MDHEN; CDR2 reads SYDVKM. The CDR3 extends over 15 amino acids. The DNA of the CDR3 is TGTGCCAGCAGTTCTATAAACCGGGACTACTACGAGCAGTACTTC. Amino acid sequence: CASSSINRDYYEQYF.

The V gene is TRBV30, the J gene TRBJ2-4; the D gene is possibly TRBD1 (6 bases). The V end was cut by 5 bases, the J end by 0 bases, with 14 bases between. Germline assignment: CDR1 GTSNPN and CDR2 SVGIG (reference sequence). CDR3 size: 15 residues. The CDR3 nucleotides read TGTGCCTGGTCTTATCAGGGGCTAGCCAAAAACATTCAGTACTTC. As protein: CAWSYQGLAKNIQYF.

CDR3 coding DNA: TGCGCCAGCAGCCCCGATGGCTCTAGCGGAAGAAACAATGAGCAGTTCTTC. It translates to CASSPDGSSGRNNEQFF. The rearrangement uses TRBV5-1 and TRBJ2-1; TRBD2 matches at 7 bases. From germline, CDR1 is SGHRS and CDR2 YFSETQ. The CDR3 is 17 amino acids. Trimming took 4 bases from V and 5 from J; bases not matched to a gene: 15.

A single count supports this clone. The genes are TRBV19 and TRBJ1-2; possible D gene TRBD1, 6 bases. V was cut by 6 bases and J by 4 bases, with 12 bases left in between. In germline, CDR1 is LNHDA, CDR2 SQIVND (reference sequence). This CDR3 contains 13 residues. The CDR3 DNA follows: TGTGCCAGTAGGGACCGGGACACCTATGGCTACACCTTC. It is translated as CASRDRDTYGYTF.

This clone has just a few counts. The chain uses TRBV2 and TRBJ2-3, with 9 nucleotides matching TRBD2. V gave up 7 bases and J gave up 5 bases; unmatched junction bases: 7. CDR1 SNHLY and CDR2 FYNNEI come from the germline V gene. This CDR3 is built from 14 residues. CDR3 bases: TGTGCCAGCACGGGCGGGAGGGCCGGAGATACGCAGTATTTT. This translates into CASTGGRAGDTQYF.

In this sample, this clone turned up a few times. The V and J genes are TRBV7-2 and TRBJ2-1; the D is unclear. Germline CDR1 SGHTA, CDR2 FQGNSA. Trimming pared 1 base from V and 1 base from J, leaving 8 bases between. The CDR3 covers 15 residues. The CDR3 is CASSLELMSYNEQFF. The CDR3 region has the DNA TGTGCCAGCAGCTTAGAATTGATGTCCTACAATGAGCAGTTCTTC.

CDR3 residues: CASSLGTVSGNTIYF. CDR3 DNA sequence: TGTGCCAGCAGTCTCGGGACAGTCTCTGGAAACACCATATATTTT. The rearrangement links TRBV6-1 to TRBJ1-3; 7 bases agree with TRBD1. Trimming removed 5 bases from V and 0 bases from J; junction bases left unmatched: 4. CDR3 size: 15 residues. Germline CDR1 is MNHNS and CDR2 is SASEGT.

This chain joins TRBV7-9 and TRBJ2-7; D possibly corresponds to TRBD1 (6 bases). CDR1 is SEHNR, CDR2 FQNEAQ, per germline (reference sequence). Between the trimmed V and J ends, which lost 1 base and 0 bases, there was a span of 16 bases. This CDR3 is 17 amino acids long. CDR3 protein: CASSLVSGDTSSYEQYF. Written as DNA, the CDR3 is TGTGCCAGCAGCTTAGTTTCCGGGGACACCAGCTCCTACGAGCAGTACTTC.

Remarks on this clone: A much bigger clone sits one base away, suggesting this may be a read error. The genes are TRBV2 and TRBJ1-1; 7 bases agree with TRBD1. The CDR3 length is 13 residues. CDR1 and CDR2 from the germline V gene are SNHLY and FYNNEI. This chain's CDR3 is CASRTQGTAEASF. The CDR3, as DNA: TGTGCCAGCCGGACACAGGGGACAGCTGAAGCTTCCTTT.

This chain connects TRBV28 to TRBJ1-4; D perhaps matches TRBD1 (5 bases). The germline gives CDR1 MDHEN, CDR2 SYDVKM. V was cut by 6 bases and J by 8 bases, with 19 bases left in between. This CDR3 has 15 residues. CDR3 sequence (DNA): TGTGCCAGCAGGCCCGGGGCCTCGGGAGGGGAAAAACTGTTTTTT. It is translated as CASRPGASGGEKLFF.

The CDR3 here is CASSSTSGATGGPYNEQFF. CDR3 DNA sequence: TGTGCCAGCAGTAGTACTAGCGGGGCAACAGGAGGCCCCTACAATGAGCAGTTCTTC. J is TRBJ2-1 and V is TRBV27; TRBD2 agrees at 10 bases. The CDR3 is 19 residues long. V lost 5 bases to trimming and J lost 2 bases; unmatched junction nucleotides: 15. Germline CDR1 MNHEY, CDR2 SMNVEV (reference sequence).

V and J are TRBV5-1 and TRBJ2-1; D might be TRBD2 (5 bases). Germline CDR1 and CDR2: SGHRS and YFSETQ. Trimming took off 3 bases at V and 7 bases at J, with 14 bases between the two ends. The CDR3 runs to 14 residues. Written as DNA, the CDR3 is TGCGCCAGCAGCTCCTTAGCGAGGCGTAATGAGCAGTTCTTC. Encoded protein: CASSSLARRNEQFF.

V and J are TRBV6-6 and TRBJ2-1; D gene uncertain. V lost 0 bases to trimming and J lost 10 bases, with 4 bases between them. Germline-derived CDR1 and CDR2 are MNHNY and SVGAGI (reference sequence). The CDR3 totals 11 residues. The DNA of the CDR3 is TGTGCCAGCAGTTACTCTAAGGAGCAGTTCTTC. This gives the protein CASSYSKEQFF.

Points on this clone: The same CDR3 can be traced to other DNA sequences in this sample. The V and J genes are TRBV7-9 and TRBJ1-4, with D perhaps TRBD1 (5 bases). Trimming pared 5 bases from V and 7 bases from J, leaving 14 bases between. From germline, CDR1 is SEHNR and CDR2 FQNEAQ (reference sequence). The CDR3 has 14 residues. CDR3 in amino acids: CASSPGTGVEKLFF. The CDR3 nucleotides read TGTGCCAGCAGCCCTGGGACGGGGGTTGAAAAACTGTTTTTT.

The chain carries TRBV11-2 and TRBJ2-1; D remains unclear. Per the germline V gene, CDR1 is SGHAT and CDR2 is FQNNGV. The V gene lost 0 bases and the J gene lost 9 bases, with 6 bases spanning the gap. The CDR3 has 12 residues. The CDR3 is CASSLDLGEQFF. The DNA for the CDR3 is TGTGCCAGCAGCTTAGATCTGGGTGAGCAGTTCTTC.